Presented here are 32 T cell receptor beta chains from one specimen sequenced in a study of patients and donors after allogeneic stem cell transplantation. TCRdb independently ran MiXCR on the RT-PCR reads; one entry per CDR3 protein. The table lists a few hundred thousand distinct CDR3 sequences, 13% to 15% of them singletons, with 11% in the top ten. Sample: blood, either unsorted or a sorted T cell fraction (not recorded which). These receptors were obtained from a human donor who was either an allogeneic HSCT recipient or a stem cell or donor lymphocyte infusion donor (not recorded which). It is not recorded whose cells these are; they may come from a transplant donor.

The chain carries TRBV6-2 or TRBV6-3 and TRBJ1-3, with no clear D. V lost 4 bases and J 3 bases, leaving 13 bases between the germline ends. The CDR3 contains 15 residues. Germline V gives CDR1 MNHEY, CDR2 SVGEGT. The CDR3 loop is CASSSALPRGNTIYF. The CDR3 region has the DNA TGTGCCAGCAGTTCCGCATTGCCCCGTGGAAACACCATATATTTT.

A few counts support this clonotype. The CDR3 DNA is TGTGCCAGCAGCCAGGGACAGGGAAATGAGGATCAGCCCCAGCATTTT. Its protein is CASSQGQGNEDQPQHF. This chain uses TRBV4-2 with TRBJ1-5; TRBD1 matches 9 bases. Germline CDR1 LGHNA, CDR2 YNFKEQ. This CDR3 has 16 amino acids. Trimming took 3 bases from V and 5 from J; bases not matched to a gene: 8.

This clonotype was picked up many times. The chain has TRBV7-9 and TRBJ2-6; D uncertain. The CDR3 spans 16 residues. Germline lookup yields CDR1 SEHNR and CDR2 FQNEAQ (reference sequence). The V end was cut by 5 bases, the J end by 1 base, with 12 bases between. As DNA, the CDR3 is TGTGCCAGCAGCGCACAATCCCTATCTGGGGCCAACGTCCTGACTTTC. Translating it yields CASSAQSLSGANVLTF.

The chain employs TRBV20-1 and TRBJ2-7; D may be TRBD2 (6 bases). With 3 bases removed from V and 6 bases from J, the gap between germline ends came to 21 bases. The CDR3 extends over 15 amino acids. Germline lookup yields CDR1 DFQATT and CDR2 SNEGSKA (reference sequence). The CDR3 DNA sequence: TGCAGTGCTAGTTGGGCTCGATCGGGGGTTGGCGAGCAGTACTTC. This translates into CSASWARSGVGEQYF.

This clonotype was seen more than once but under ten times. The chain employs TRBV30 and TRBJ1-4, with D possibly being TRBD1 (5 bases). V was pared by 0 bases and J by 8 bases, with 13 bases between. The CDR3 contains 14 residues. CDR1 GTSNPN and CDR2 SVGIG come from the germline V gene (reference sequence). CDR3 residues: CAWSVRSGREKLFF. The CDR3 DNA sequence: TGTGCCTGGAGTGTACGGTCAGGGCGAGAAAAACTGTTTTTT.

This clonotype was detected a few times. The chain is built from TRBV7-8 and TRBJ1-5; D is ambiguous. Germline lookup yields CDR1 SGHVS and CDR2 FQNEAQ. CDR3 size: 14 residues. Trimming took off 3 bases at V and 7 bases at J, with 13 bases between the two ends. CDR3 coding DNA: TGTGCCAGCAGCTTGCAGAGGGCGGGCCAGCCCCAGCATTTT. As protein: CASSLQRAGQPQHF.

The V call is TRBV7-8, the J call TRBJ1-1; D remains unclear. The CDR3 is made up of 14 amino acids. Germline V gives CDR1 SGHVS, CDR2 FQNEAQ. V was pared by 6 bases and J by 0 bases, with 11 bases between. CDR3 region: CASSPRVMNTEAFF. CDR3 nucleotides: TGTGCCAGCAGTCCCCGAGTAATGAACACTGAAGCTTTCTTT.

J is TRBJ2-1 and V is TRBV19, with D perhaps assigned TRBD1 or TRBD2 (5 bases each). The CDR3 contains 13 residues. Germline values: CDR1 LNHDA, CDR2 SQIVND (reference sequence). Trimming pared 9 bases from V and 9 bases from J, leaving 18 bases between. Here the CDR3 reads CASKKLGVGEQFF. The CDR3 DNA reads as TGTGCCAGCAAGAAGCTGGGGGTGGGTGAGCAGTTCTTC. Together with reference TRBV19 and TRBJ2-1, the CDR3 gives the full variable domain: DGGITQSPKYLFRKEGQNVTLSCEQNLNHDAMYWYRQDPGQGLRLIYYSQIVNDFQKGDIAEGYSVSREKKESFPLTVTSAQKNPTAFYLCASKKLGVGEQFFGPGTRLTVL.

This clonotype came up a few times. The chain is built from TRBV12-3 or TRBV12-4 and TRBJ1-1; tentatively, D is TRBD1 (5 bases). V dropped 2 bases and J dropped 3 bases, with 10 bases sitting between them. The CDR3 consists of 14 residues. The CDR3 region is CASSLQGTDTEAFF. DNA for the CDR3: TGTGCCAGCAGTTTACAGGGTACGGACACTGAAGCTTTCTTT.

This clonotype was detected many times. The chain uses TRBV1 and TRBJ2-5. TRBV1 is a known pseudogene. CDR3 length: 11 amino acids. The CDR3 reads CTSSPKGTQYF. The CDR3, as DNA: TGCACCAGCAGCCCAAAAGGAACCCAGTACTTC.

DNA for the CDR3: TGTGCCAGCAGCTTGGTAGGGAACTCTGGAAACACCATATATTTT. Its protein is CASSLVGNSGNTIYF. This chain connects TRBV5-6 to TRBJ1-3; no firm D call. Looked up from germline, CDR1 is SGHDT and CDR2 is YYEEEE. The CDR3 is made up of 15 amino acids. Deletions cut 0 bases from V and 0 bases from J, with 7 bases between.

J is TRBJ1-6 and V is TRBV20-1, with TRBD1 matching 9 bases. The germline V gene encodes CDR1 DFQATT and CDR2 SNEGSKA (reference sequence). CDR3 length equals 14 residues. J was trimmed by 6 bases and V by 8 bases; bases with no gene match: 8. This CDR3 reads CSTEGQGTNSPLHF. The CDR3 region has the DNA TGCAGTACTGAGGGACAGGGAACTAATTCACCCCTCCACTTT.

This clonotype was counted only a few times. V and J are TRBV19 and TRBJ1-5; D unclear. V shed 5 bases and J shed 3 bases, with 11 bases lying between them. In germline, CDR1 is LNHDA, CDR2 SQIVND (reference sequence). The CDR3 is made up of 14 amino acids. The DNA of the CDR3 is TGTGCCAGTAGTCCTCTTTCCCTCAATCAGCCCCAGCATTTT. Its translation is CASSPLSLNQPQHF.

There are many counts of this clonotype. Here the CDR3 DNA reads TGCAGCGCCCGTCAGGGGGCTGGGGCCAACGTCCTGACTTTC. This sequence encodes CSARQGAGANVLTF. V is TRBV29-1 and J is TRBJ2-6; 7 bases line up with TRBD1. The CDR3 has 14 amino acids. V lost 7 bases and J lost 2; bases outside the gene matches: 5. Germline loops: CDR1 SQVTM, CDR2 ANQGSEA.

In its sample, this clonotype was seen many times. This chain links TRBV20-1 with TRBJ1-1; the D is unclear. CDR1 is DFQATT, CDR2 SNEGSKA, per germline (reference sequence). CDR3 size: 14 residues. The V end was cut by 5 bases, the J end by 0 bases, with 13 bases between. The CDR3 DNA reads TGCAGTGCTGTTCCCGGGAAAGTGAACACTGAAGCTTTCTTT. Protein product: CSAVPGKVNTEAFF.

This chain joins TRBV5-1 and TRBJ2-1, with 12 bases aligning to TRBD2. The V segment lost 3 bases and the J segment 1 base; nucleotides outside the gene matches: 2. CDR3 size: 16 residues. CDR1 is SGHRS, CDR2 YFSETQ, per germline. CDR3 region: CASSWGTSGSYNEQFF. The CDR3 nucleotides are TGCGCCAGCAGCTGGGGGACTAGCGGGTCCTACAATGAGCAGTTCTTC.

This clonotype was seen many times. The chain couples TRBV3-1 to TRBJ1-1; D ambiguous. V lost 1 base to trimming and J lost 1 base, with 10 bases between them. Germline values: CDR1 LGHDT, CDR2 YNNKEL (reference sequence). The CDR3 spans 15 residues. The CDR3 loop is CASSQATIRNTEAFF. The DNA for the CDR3 is TGTGCCAGCAGCCAAGCGACTATCAGGAACACTGAAGCTTTCTTT. Looking up the rest from reference TRBV3-1 and TRBJ1-1 gives the full variable domain: DTAVSQTPKYLVTQMGNDKSIKCEQNLGHDTMYWYKQDSKKFLKIMFSYNNKELIINETVPNRFSPKSPDKAHLNLHINSLELGDSAVYFCASSQATIRNTEAFFGQGTRLTVV.

In its sample, this clonotype was seen a few times. The chain recombines TRBV30 with TRBJ1-3; D not certain. CDR3 length equals 15 residues. The V and J ends lost 2 bases and 2 bases respectively, with 13 bases between them. CDR1 is GTSNPN and CDR2 is SVGIG in the germline V gene (reference sequence). CDR3 nucleotides: TGTGCCTGGAGTCTGTGGAGCGGGGCTGGAAACACCATATATTTT. Translated, it gives CAWSLWSGAGNTIYF.

This clonotype was counted only a few times. This chain joins TRBV27 and TRBJ1-3; the match to TRBD1 covers 9 bases. V lost 3 bases to trimming and J lost 4 bases; unmatched junction nucleotides: 7. CDR1 and CDR2 from the germline V gene are MNHEY and SMNVEV (reference sequence). The CDR3 contains 16 residues. This CDR3 is CASSFSGTGFGNTIYF. CDR3 DNA: TGTGCCAGCAGTTTTTCCGGGACAGGGTTCGGAAACACCATATATTTT.

The V call is TRBV9, the J call TRBJ1-5, with D maybe TRBD1 (5 bases). Between the trimmed V and J ends, which lost 0 bases and 1 base, there was a span of 5 bases. The CDR3 has 14 residues. The germline V gene encodes CDR1 SGDLS and CDR2 YYNGEE. CDR3 nucleotide sequence: TGTGCCAGCAGCGTAGGGGGGAGCAATCAGCCCCAGCATTTT. It encodes CASSVGGSNQPQHF.

This clonotype came up many times. V and J are TRBV27 and TRBJ1-6, with 7 positions matching TRBD1. This CDR3 has 15 amino acids. The junction had 9 bases not matched to a gene; V was cut back by 7 bases and J by 6 bases. CDR1 MNHEY and CDR2 SMNVEV come from the germline V gene (reference sequence). CDR3 in DNA: TGTGCCAGCATGCTACAGGGGAAATTTAATTCACCCCTCCACTTT. Amino acids: CASMLQGKFNSPLHF.

This clonotype was observed a few times. This chain connects TRBV7-2 to TRBJ2-5, with 12 bases matching TRBD1. The CDR3 spans 16 residues. V was clipped by 5 bases and J by 1 base; unmatched bases: 5. Germline V gene lookup returns CDR1 SGHTA and CDR2 FQGNSA. The CDR3 is CASSPVGQGAQETQYF. In nucleotides, the CDR3 is TGTGCCAGCAGCCCCGTGGGACAGGGGGCCCAAGAGACCCAGTACTTC.

This clonotype was seen only a few times. The V gene is TRBV7-2, the J gene TRBJ1-1; 12 positions match TRBD1. CDR1 SGHTA and CDR2 FQGNSA come from the germline V gene. J was trimmed by 0 bases and V by 6 bases; bases with no gene match: 5. This CDR3 has 16 amino acids. The CDR3 DNA follows: TGTGCCAGCAGACCCGGGACAGGGGGCTTGAACACTGAAGCTTTCTTT. The encoded protein is CASRPGTGGLNTEAFF.

The V call is TRBV19, the J call TRBJ1-1, with D tentatively TRBD1 (6 bases). The germline CDR1 and CDR2 sequences are LNHDA and SQIVND (reference sequence). This CDR3 is 13 amino acids long. Trimming shortened V by 5 bases and J by 3 bases, and 10 bases separated the two germline ends. Here the CDR3 DNA reads TGTGCCAGTAGTGAGGGGGAAGACACTGAAGCTTTCTTT. This translates into CASSEGEDTEAFF.

The sample holds a few counts of this clonotype. V usage is TRBV30 and J usage is TRBJ2-5; D gene ambiguous. This CDR3 region has 14 residues. CDR1 is GTSNPN, CDR2 SVGIG, per germline (reference sequence). The V and J ends lost 1 base and 1 base respectively, with 10 bases between them. CDR3 DNA sequence: TGTGCCTGGAGTGCTCTTGGCTCCCAAGAGACCCAGTACTTC. It yields the protein CAWSALGSQETQYF.

The sample holds a few counts of this clonotype. The rearrangement joins TRBV3-1 to TRBJ2-1; D could derive from TRBD1 or TRBD2 (6 bases each). CDR1 is LGHDT and CDR2 is YNNKEL in the germline V gene (reference sequence). Trimming took 1 base from V and 9 from J, leaving 13 bases between them. The CDR3 consists of 14 residues. CDR3 sequence reads: CASSQVQGRGEQFF. As DNA, the CDR3 is TGTGCCAGCAGCCAAGTCCAGGGGCGGGGTGAGCAGTTCTTC.

The sample holds many counts of this clonotype. CDR3 sequence: CASSQGNSAISGNTIYF. As DNA, the CDR3 is TGCGCCAGCAGCCAAGGGAACTCAGCGATCTCTGGAAACACCATATATTTT. The chain combines TRBV4-3 with TRBJ1-3; D gene unclear. The CDR3 extends over 17 amino acids. Germline CDR1 and CDR2: LGHNA and YSLEER. Trimming took off 1 base at V and 0 bases at J, with 13 bases between the two ends.

At least ten counts were recorded for this clonotype. J is TRBJ1-1 and V is TRBV12-3 or TRBV12-4, with TRBD1 identical over 9 bases. V was clipped by 6 bases and J by 4 bases; unmatched bases: 12. There are 16 residues in the CDR3. CDR3 in amino acids: CASSPGQGAQSTEAFF. CDR3 DNA: TGTGCCAGCAGCCCGGGACAGGGCGCTCAAAGCACTGAAGCTTTCTTT.

CDR3 in DNA: TGTGCCAGCAGCCCTGGGACAGGGTTGATTTCACCCCTCCACTTT. It codes for CASSPGTGLISPLHF. The genes are TRBV14 and TRBJ1-6; 9 nucleotides match TRBD1. After removal of 4 bases from V and 9 bases from J, the junction contained 7 bases not matched to a gene. Germline CDR1 reads SGHDN; CDR2 reads FVKESK. CDR3 length: 15 amino acids.

This clonotype was seen more than once but under ten times. V usage is TRBV9 and J usage is TRBJ2-3, with D perhaps matching TRBD2 (7 bases). Per the germline V gene, CDR1 is SGDLS and CDR2 is YYNGEE. Trimming took 5 bases from V and 1 from J, leaving 11 bases between them. The CDR3 is made up of 14 amino acids. Here the CDR3 reads CASRRGAGTDTQYF. CDR3 bases: TGTGCCAGCAGACGGGGGGCCGGCACAGATACGCAGTATTTT.

The gene calls are TRBV7-8 and TRBJ2-7; tentatively, D is TRBD2 (6 bases). The CDR3 runs 14 residues. CDR1 SGHVS and CDR2 FQNEAQ come from the germline V gene. Trimming took off 8 bases at V and 6 bases at J, with 20 bases between the two ends. The CDR3 DNA sequence: TGTGCCAGCGGCACGCGGAGGGGAATCCGCGAGCAGTACTTC. Translated: CASGTRRGIREQYF.

This clonotype was seen a few times. The chain recombines TRBV18 with TRBJ1-1, with unresolved D. The length of the CDR3 is 15 residues. Germline V gives CDR1 KGHSH, CDR2 LQKENI. Trimming left V 0 bases short and J 3 bases short, with 11 bases between. The CDR3 DNA sequence: TGTGCCAGCTCACCACCGTCGGGGAAGCACACTGAAGCTTTCTTT. Residues: CASSPPSGKHTEAFF.